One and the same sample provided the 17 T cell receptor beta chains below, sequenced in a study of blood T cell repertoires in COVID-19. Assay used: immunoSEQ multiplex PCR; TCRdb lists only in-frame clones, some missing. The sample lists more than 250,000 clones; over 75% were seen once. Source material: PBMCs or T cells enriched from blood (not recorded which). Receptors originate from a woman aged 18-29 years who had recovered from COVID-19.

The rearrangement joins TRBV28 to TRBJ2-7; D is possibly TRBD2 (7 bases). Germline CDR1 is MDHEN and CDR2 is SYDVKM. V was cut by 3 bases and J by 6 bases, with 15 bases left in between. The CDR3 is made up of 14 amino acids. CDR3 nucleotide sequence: TGTGCCAGCAGTTTGGGGGGGCCGCACTCCGAGCAGTACTTC. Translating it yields CASSLGGPHSEQYF.

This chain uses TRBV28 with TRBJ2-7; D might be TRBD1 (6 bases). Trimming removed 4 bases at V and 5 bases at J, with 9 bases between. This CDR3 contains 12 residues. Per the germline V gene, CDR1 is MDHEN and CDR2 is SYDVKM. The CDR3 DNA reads TGTGCCAGCAGTTCCCACAGGGACGAGCAGTACTTC. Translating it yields CASSSHRDEQYF.

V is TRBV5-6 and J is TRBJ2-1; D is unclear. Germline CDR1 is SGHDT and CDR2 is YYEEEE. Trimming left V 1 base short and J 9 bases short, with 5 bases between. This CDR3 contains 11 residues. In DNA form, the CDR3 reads TGTGCCAGCAGCTTGACAACTGAGCAGTTCTTC. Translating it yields CASSLTTEQFF.

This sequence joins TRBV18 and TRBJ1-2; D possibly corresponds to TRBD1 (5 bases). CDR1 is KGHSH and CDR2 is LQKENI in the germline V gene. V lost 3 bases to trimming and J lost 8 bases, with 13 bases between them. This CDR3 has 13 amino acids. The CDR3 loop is CASSPAGGEGYTF. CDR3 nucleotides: TGTGCCAGCTCACCCGCGGGGGGTGAGGGCTACACCTTC.

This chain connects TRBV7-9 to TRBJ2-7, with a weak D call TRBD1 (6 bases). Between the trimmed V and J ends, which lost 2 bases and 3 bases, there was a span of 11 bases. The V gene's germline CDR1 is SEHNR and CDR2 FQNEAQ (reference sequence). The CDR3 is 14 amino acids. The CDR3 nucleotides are TGTGCCAGCAGCTTATCAGGGGCGATCTACGAGCAGTACTTC. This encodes CASSLSGAIYEQYF.

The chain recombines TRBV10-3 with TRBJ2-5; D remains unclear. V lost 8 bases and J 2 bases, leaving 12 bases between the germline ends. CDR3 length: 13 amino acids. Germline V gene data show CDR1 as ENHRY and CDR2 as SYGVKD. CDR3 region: CAIQRDQQETQYF. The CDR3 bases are TGTGCCATCCAACGTGATCAGCAAGAGACCCAGTACTTC.

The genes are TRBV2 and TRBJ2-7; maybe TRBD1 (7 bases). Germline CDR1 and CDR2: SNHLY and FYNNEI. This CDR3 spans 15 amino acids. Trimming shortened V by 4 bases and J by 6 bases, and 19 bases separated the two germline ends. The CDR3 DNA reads TGTGCCAGCAGTGTTATGGAGGGGGCTAGAGGCGAGCAGTACTTC. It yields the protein CASSVMEGARGEQYF. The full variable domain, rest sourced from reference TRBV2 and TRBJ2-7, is EPEVTQTPSHQVTQMGQEVILRCVPISNHLYFYWYRQILGQKVEFLVSFYNNEISEKSEIFDDQFSVERPDGSNFTLKIRSTKLEDSAMYFCASSVMEGARGEQYFGPGTRLTVT.

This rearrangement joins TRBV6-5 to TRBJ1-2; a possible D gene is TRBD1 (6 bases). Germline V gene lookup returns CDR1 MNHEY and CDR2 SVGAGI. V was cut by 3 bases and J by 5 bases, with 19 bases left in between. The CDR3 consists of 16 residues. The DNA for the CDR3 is TGTGCCAGCAGTTATTATACCATTACAGGGCCATATGGCTACACCTTC. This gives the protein CASSYYTITGPYGYTF.

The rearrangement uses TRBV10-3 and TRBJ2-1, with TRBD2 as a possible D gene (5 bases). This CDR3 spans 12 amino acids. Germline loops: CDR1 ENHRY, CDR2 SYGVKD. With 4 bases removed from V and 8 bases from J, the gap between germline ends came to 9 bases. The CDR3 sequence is CAISGLGDEQFF. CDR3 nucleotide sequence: TGTGCCATCAGTGGATTGGGAGATGAGCAGTTCTTC.

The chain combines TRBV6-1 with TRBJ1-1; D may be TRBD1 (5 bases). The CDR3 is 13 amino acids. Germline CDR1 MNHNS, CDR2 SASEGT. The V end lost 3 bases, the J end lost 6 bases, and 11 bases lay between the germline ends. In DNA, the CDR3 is TGTGCCAGCAGTGAGGCGGGGGTAGCTGAAGCTTTCTTT. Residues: CASSEAGVAEAFF.

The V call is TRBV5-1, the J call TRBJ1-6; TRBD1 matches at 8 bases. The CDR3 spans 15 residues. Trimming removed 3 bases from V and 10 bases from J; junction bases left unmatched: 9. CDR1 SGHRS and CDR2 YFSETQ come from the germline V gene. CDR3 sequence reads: CASSSSTGGESPLHF. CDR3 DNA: TGCGCCAGCAGCTCGTCAACAGGGGGGGAATCACCCCTCCACTTT.

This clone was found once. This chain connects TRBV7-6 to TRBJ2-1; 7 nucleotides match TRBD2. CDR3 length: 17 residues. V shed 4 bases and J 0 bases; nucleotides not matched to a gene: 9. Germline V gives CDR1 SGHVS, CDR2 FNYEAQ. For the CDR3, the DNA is TGTGCCAGCAGCTCCAGCGGGGATACCAGCTCCTACAATGAGCAGTTCTTC. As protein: CASSSSGDTSSYNEQFF.

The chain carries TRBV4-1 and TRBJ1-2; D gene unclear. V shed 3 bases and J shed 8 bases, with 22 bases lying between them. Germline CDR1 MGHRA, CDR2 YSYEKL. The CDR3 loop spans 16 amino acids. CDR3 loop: CASSHHSLPGGVGYTF. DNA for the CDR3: TGCGCCAGCAGCCATCACAGCCTTCCCGGAGGCGTCGGCTACACCTTC.

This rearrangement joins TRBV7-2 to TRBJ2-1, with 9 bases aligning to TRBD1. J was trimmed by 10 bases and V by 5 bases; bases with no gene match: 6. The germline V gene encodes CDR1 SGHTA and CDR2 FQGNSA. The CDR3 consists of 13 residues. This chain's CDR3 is CASSRNRGQEQFF. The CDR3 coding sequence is TGTGCCAGCAGCAGAAACAGGGGGCAGGAGCAGTTCTTC.

CDR3: CASSSPFSGENTGELFF. CDR3 bases: TGTGCCAGCAGCTCCCCCTTTAGCGGGGAGAACACCGGGGAGCTGTTTTTT. This chain joins TRBV5-8 and TRBJ2-2; 8 bases align to TRBD2. Looked up from germline, CDR1 is SGHTS and CDR2 is YDEGEE. Trimming cost V 3 bases and J 1 base; bases outside gene matches: 8. This CDR3 has 17 residues. Combining the CDR3 with reference TRBV5-8 and TRBJ2-2 gives the whole variable domain EAGVTQSPTHLIKTRGQQATLRCSPISGHTSVYWYQQALGLGLQFLLWYDEGEERNRGNFPPRFSGRQFPNYSSELNVNALELEDSALYLCASSSPFSGENTGELFFGEGSRLTVL.

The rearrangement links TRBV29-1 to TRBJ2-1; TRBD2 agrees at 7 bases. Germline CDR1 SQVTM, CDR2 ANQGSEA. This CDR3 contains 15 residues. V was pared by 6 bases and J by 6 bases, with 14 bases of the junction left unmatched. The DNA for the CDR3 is TGCAGCGTCCCGGGGTCGAGGACTAGACTCAATGAGCAGTTCTTC. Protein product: CSVPGSRTRLNEQFF.

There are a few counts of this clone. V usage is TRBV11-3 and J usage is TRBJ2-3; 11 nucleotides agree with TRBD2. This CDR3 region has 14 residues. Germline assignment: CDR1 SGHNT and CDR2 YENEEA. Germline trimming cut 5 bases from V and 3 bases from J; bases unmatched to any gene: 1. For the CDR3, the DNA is TGTGCCAGCAGCGCTAGCGGGGGGACAGATACGCAGTATTTT. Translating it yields CASSASGGTDTQYF.